Ten or more counts support the clone carrying this T cell receptor beta chain. Its target is unknown. This specimen belongs to a study of T cell repertoires in cytomegalovirus infection. This CDR3 is built from 13 residues. In germline, CDR1 is SQVTM, CDR2 ANQGSEA. V gave up 6 bases and J gave up 9 bases; unmatched junction bases: 9. Whole-study results and caveats: Ex vivo responses were dominated by HLA-C-restricted CMV-specific TCR beta clonotypes.

MiXCR, run by TCRdb on the reads, gives a single entry per CDR3 protein. The sample includes roughly 300,000 distinct CDR3 sequences, roughly 25% of them seen just once. The clonotype comes from a human donor in good health (CMV status not recorded). Some clones in this sample may be carry-over from other donors' samples. What was sequenced was PBMCs. This rearrangement joins TRBV29-1 to TRBJ2-1, with 9 positions matching TRBD1. The CDR3 DNA follows: TGCAGCGTCACCGGGACAGGGAGTCTTGAGCAGTTCTTC. Translating it yields CSVTGTGSLEQFF.